The next 8 T cell receptor beta chains were all read from a single sample in a study of T cell changes during pregnancy in multiple sclerosis. Sequenced by immunoSEQ multiplex PCR; TCRdb stores in-frame clones only, minus some. The data contain tens of thousands of clones, 93% of them singletons. Sequenced material: peripheral blood, taken in the second trimester of pregnancy. The receptors derive from a female donor with multiple sclerosis, enrolled in a pregnancy study.

This clone was recorded only once. The CDR3 spells CASGGLPPDTQYF. CDR3 nucleotides: TGTGCCAGTGGGGGACTCCCGCCAGATACGCAGTATTTT. The gene calls are TRBV19 and TRBJ2-3; weak D call: TRBD2 (6 bases). CDR3 size: 13 residues. CDR1 and CDR2 (germline): LNHDA, SQIVND (reference sequence). Trimming shortened V by 8 bases and J by 4 bases, and 13 bases separated the two germline ends.

The rearrangement links TRBV27 to TRBJ2-3, with 8 bases lining up with TRBD2. Per the germline V gene, CDR1 is MNHEY and CDR2 is SMNVEV (reference sequence). The CDR3 covers 15 residues. V was clipped by 2 bases and J by 2 bases; unmatched bases: 3. CDR3 in amino acids: CASSLSGGPTDTQYF. In nucleotides, the CDR3 is TGTGCCAGCAGTTTAAGCGGGGGACCCACAGATACGCAGTATTTT.

The chain is built from TRBV29-1 and TRBJ2-6; 7 positions agree with TRBD2. The junction had 5 bases not matched to a gene; V was cut back by 4 bases and J by 2 bases. The CDR3 has 15 amino acids. Germline V lookup: CDR1 SQVTM, CDR2 ANQGSEA. The CDR3 nucleotides are TGCAGCGTTGCGTCTGGGGGGGCTGGGGCCAACGTCCTGACTTTC. Amino acids: CSVASGGAGANVLTF.

V usage is TRBV19 and J usage is TRBJ1-5; D gene ambiguous. The CDR3 sequence is 15 residues long. V lost 2 bases to trimming and J lost 0 bases, with 8 bases between them. The V gene's germline CDR1 is LNHDA and CDR2 SQIVND (reference sequence). The CDR3 DNA reads TGTGCCAGTAGTATAAACAGAAATAGCAATCAGCCCCAGCATTTT. Protein sequence: CASSINRNSNQPQHF. Using reference TRBV19 and TRBJ1-5 for the parts outside the CDR3, the full variable domain is DGGITQSPKYLFRKEGQNVTLSCEQNLNHDAMYWYRQDPGQGLRLIYYSQIVNDFQKGDIAEGYSVSREKKESFPLTVTSAQKNPTAFYLCASSINRNSNQPQHFGDGTRLSIL.

The genes are TRBV7-8 and TRBJ1-5; D is possibly TRBD1 (6 bases). Trimming cost V 1 base and J 4 bases, with 11 bases left between them. CDR1 SGHVS and CDR2 FQNEAQ come from the germline V gene. The CDR3 has 15 amino acids. As DNA, the CDR3 is TGTGCCAGCAGCTTAGATAGGGGGTTGAATCAGCCCCAGCATTTT. Translation: CASSLDRGLNQPQHF.

This clone has a handful of counts. CDR3 coding DNA: TGCAGCGTATCAAAGCGGGAGGGCCTCGAGCAGTACTTC. Its translation: CSVSKREGLEQYF. The chain links TRBV29-1 to TRBJ2-7; 10 bases agree with TRBD2. Trimming at V came to 6 bases and at J to 6 bases, leaving 8 bases not matched to a gene. The V gene's germline CDR1 is SQVTM and CDR2 ANQGSEA. The CDR3 consists of 13 residues.

The chain has TRBV30 and TRBJ2-2, with 7 bases lining up with TRBD2. Germline V CDR1 and CDR2: GTSNPN, SVGIG (reference sequence). The CDR3 totals 14 residues. J lost 2 bases, V lost 3 bases, and 3 bases had no gene match. This CDR3 reads CAWRPGLNTGELFF. The CDR3 coding sequence is TGTGCCTGGAGACCGGGACTAAACACCGGGGAGCTGTTTTTT.

J is TRBJ2-3 and V is TRBV2; 9 positions match TRBD2. The CDR3 runs to 19 residues. CDR1 SNHLY and CDR2 FYNNEI come from the germline V gene. J gave up 3 bases and V 3 bases, and 16 bases lay outside the gene matches. Here the CDR3 reads CASSDIAGVPLGETDTQYF. The CDR3 DNA reads as TGTGCCAGCAGTGATATAGCGGGAGTCCCGTTGGGAGAGACAGATACGCAGTATTTT.